The 9 T cell receptor beta chains reported below all come from one sample, sequenced in a study of blood T cell repertoires in COVID-19 (dated by TCRdb to 2020 to 2021). Library generation was performed with the immunoSEQ multiplex PCR assay. As stored in TCRdb, this immuneACCESS dataset retains in-frame rearrangements with V and J assigned. A fraction of the clones does not appear; measured against another copy, unresolved V genes explain less than half of the discrepancy, and the remainder lacks a known reason. The table for this sample lists 150,000 or so clones; approximately 80% of them were counted only once. The ten largest clones capture around 5% of the sample. The sequenced sample consisted of PBMCs or T cells enriched from blood (not recorded which). The receptors stem from a man between 65 and 79 years old who had been exposed to COVID-19.

V usage is TRBV24-1 and J usage is TRBJ2-3, with 12 nucleotides matching TRBD2. Germline V gives CDR1 KGHDR, CDR2 SFDVKD. Trimming took 4 bases from V and 3 from J; bases not matched to a gene: 4. The CDR3 loop spans 16 amino acids. The DNA for the CDR3 is TGTGCCACCAGTGACGCTAGCGGGGGGGCAACAGATACGCAGTATTTT. It codes for CATSDASGGATDTQYF.

This clone was seen a few times. The gene calls are TRBV5-1 and TRBJ1-1; 7 nucleotides agree with TRBD1. With 4 bases clipped from V and 2 bases from J, the junction kept 5 bases outside the gene matches. The germline gives CDR1 SGHRS, CDR2 YFSETQ. The CDR3 runs to 14 residues. The CDR3 reads CASSAGQLNTEAFF. The CDR3 DNA is TGCGCCAGCAGCGCGGGACAGCTCAACACTGAAGCTTTCTTT.

The chain combines TRBV6-5 with TRBJ1-4; D is unresolved. Germline values: CDR1 MNHEY, CDR2 SVGAGI. Trimming took off 6 bases at V and 2 bases at J, with 10 bases between the two ends. The CDR3 is made up of 14 amino acids. The CDR3 loop reads CASSVDGTNEKLFF. CDR3 nucleotide sequence: TGTGCCAGCAGCGTTGACGGGACTAATGAAAAACTGTTTTTT.

V usage is TRBV6-5 and J usage is TRBJ2-4; D uncertain. The CDR3 spans 15 residues. The germline V gene has CDR1 MNHEY and CDR2 SVGAGI. V lost 2 bases and J lost 2, with 10 bases in between. The CDR3 protein is CASSYEQRSKNIQYF. CDR3 sequence (DNA): TGTGCCAGCAGTTACGAGCAGCGCTCCAAAAACATTCAGTACTTC.

The chain combines TRBV7-2 with TRBJ2-6, with 7 bases aligning to TRBD1. The J segment lost 12 bases and the V segment lost 1 base, leaving 3 bases of the junction unmatched. This CDR3 spans 13 amino acids. Germline assignment: CDR1 SGHTA and CDR2 FQGNSA. CDR3 DNA: TGTGCCAGCAGCTTAGGACAGGGCCGCGTCCTGACTTTC. As protein: CASSLGQGRVLTF.

The genes are TRBV5-1 and TRBJ1-2, with unresolved D. The CDR3 is 14 residues long. Trimming took off 4 bases at V and 4 bases at J, with 14 bases between the two ends. In germline, CDR1 is SGHRS, CDR2 YFSETQ. CDR3 protein: CASSIRDISYGYTF. The CDR3 DNA sequence: TGCGCCAGCAGCATCCGCGACATCTCCTATGGCTACACCTTC.

The rearrangement joins TRBV7-2 to TRBJ2-1; TRBD2 matches 9 bases. The CDR3 runs 16 residues. V lost 5 bases to trimming and J lost 7 bases; unmatched junction nucleotides: 12. Per germline, CDR1 SGHTA and CDR2 FQGNSA. This chain's CDR3 is CASSPEAGGSVNEQFF. In DNA, the CDR3 is TGTGCCAGCAGCCCCGAGGCGGGGGGGAGTGTAAATGAGCAGTTCTTC.

V and J are TRBV9 and TRBJ1-2; D is perhaps TRBD1 (6 bases). CDR1 is SGDLS, CDR2 YYNGEE, per germline. The V and J ends lost 4 bases and 9 bases respectively, with 16 bases between them. The CDR3 consists of 13 residues. The CDR3 DNA reads TGTGCCAGCAGCCCATTACAGGGAAGGAGCTACACCTTC. It encodes CASSPLQGRSYTF.

This sequence joins TRBV6-5 and TRBJ1-1; TRBD1 aligns across 9 bases. CDR3 size: 13 residues. From germline, CDR1 is MNHEY and CDR2 SVGAGI. Trimming at V came to 5 bases and at J to 11 bases, leaving 9 bases not matched to a gene. Here the CDR3 reads CASSTTGGFGAFF. The CDR3 nucleotides read TGTGCCAGCAGTACTACAGGGGGCTTTGGGGCTTTCTTT.